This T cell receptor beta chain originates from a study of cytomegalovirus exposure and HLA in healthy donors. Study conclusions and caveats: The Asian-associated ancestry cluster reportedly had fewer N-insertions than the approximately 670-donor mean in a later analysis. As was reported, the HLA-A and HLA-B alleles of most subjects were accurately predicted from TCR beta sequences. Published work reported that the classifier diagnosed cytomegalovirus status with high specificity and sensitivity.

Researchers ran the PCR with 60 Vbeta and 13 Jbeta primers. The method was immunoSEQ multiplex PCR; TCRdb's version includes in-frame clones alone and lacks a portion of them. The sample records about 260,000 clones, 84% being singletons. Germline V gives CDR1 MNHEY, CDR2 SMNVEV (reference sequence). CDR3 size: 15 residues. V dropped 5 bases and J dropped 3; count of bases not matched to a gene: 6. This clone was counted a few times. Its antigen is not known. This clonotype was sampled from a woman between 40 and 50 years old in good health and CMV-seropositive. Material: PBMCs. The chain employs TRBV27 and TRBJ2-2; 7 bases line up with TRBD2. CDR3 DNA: TGTGCCAGCAGTAGCGGGAAGGCTTACACCGGGGAGCTGTTTTTT. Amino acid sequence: CASSSGKAYTGELFF.